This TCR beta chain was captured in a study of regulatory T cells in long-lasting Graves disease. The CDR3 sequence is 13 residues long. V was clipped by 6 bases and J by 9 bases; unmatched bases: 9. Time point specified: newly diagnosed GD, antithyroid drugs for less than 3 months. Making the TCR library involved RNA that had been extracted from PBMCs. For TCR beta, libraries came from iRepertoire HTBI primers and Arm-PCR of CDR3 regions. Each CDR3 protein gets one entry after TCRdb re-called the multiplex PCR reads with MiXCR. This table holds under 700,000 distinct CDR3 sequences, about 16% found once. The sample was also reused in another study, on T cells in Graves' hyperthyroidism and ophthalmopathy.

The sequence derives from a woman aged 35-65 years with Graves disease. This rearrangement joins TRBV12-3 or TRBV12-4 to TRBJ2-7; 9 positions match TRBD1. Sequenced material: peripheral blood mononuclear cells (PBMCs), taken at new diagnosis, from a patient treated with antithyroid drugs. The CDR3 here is CASSPGQGTVQYF. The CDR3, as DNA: TGTGCCAGCAGCCCGGGACAGGGAACAGTGCAGTACTTC.